These 23 T cell receptor beta chains were all obtained from the same sample, sequenced in a study of T cell repertoires in cytomegalovirus infection. MiXCR, run by TCRdb on the reads, gives a single entry per CDR3 protein. Of around 300,000 distinct CDR3 sequences listed, more than 8% are singletons. The sequencing input was PBMCs. These receptors all stem from a human donor in good health (CMV status not recorded). Some clones in this sample may be carry-over from other donors' samples.

This clonotype was seen at least ten times. This rearrangement joins TRBV11-2 to TRBJ2-5; TRBD1 matches 8 bases. The V and J ends lost 5 bases and 5 bases, in that order; junction bases with no gene match: 4. The CDR3 is made up of 13 amino acids. The V gene's germline CDR1 is SGHAT and CDR2 FQNNGV. CDR3 amino acids: CASSQGAVETQYF. The CDR3 bases are TGTGCCAGCAGCCAGGGGGCGGTGGAGACCCAGTACTTC. Full variable domain (rest looked up from reference TRBV11-2 and TRBJ2-5): EAGVAQSPRYKIIEKRQSVAFWCNPISGHATLYWYQQILGQGPKLLIQFQNNGVVDDSQLPKDRFSAERLKGVDSTLKIQPAKLEDSAVYLCASSQGAVETQYFGPGTRLLVL.

This clonotype came up many times. The chain links TRBV7-6 to TRBJ2-2; D gene unclear. The CDR3 is 15 amino acids. The V gene lost 5 bases and the J gene lost 0 bases, with 10 bases spanning the gap. Germline loops: CDR1 SGHVS, CDR2 FNYEAQ. CDR3 sequence: CASSIFRTNTGELFF. CDR3 sequence (DNA): TGTGCCAGCAGCATCTTCAGGACGAACACCGGGGAGCTGTTTTTT.

Many counts were recorded for this clonotype. The rearrangement uses TRBV7-2 and TRBJ2-5, with D possibly being TRBD2 (5 bases). The germline V gene has CDR1 SGHTA and CDR2 FQGNSA. The CDR3 is 15 residues long. Trimming cost V 3 bases and J 5 bases, with 16 bases left between them. DNA for the CDR3: TGTGCCAGCAGCTTGGGCCCCAGGTCGGGGGAGACCCAGTACTTC. Its translation: CASSLGPRSGETQYF.

The CDR3 nucleotides read TGTGCCAGCAGTGATCTACAGGGAGCTTTCTTT. Amino acid sequence: CASSDLQGAFF. The chain has TRBV25-1 and TRBJ1-1, with D maybe TRBD1 (6 bases). V was pared by 3 bases and J by 10 bases, with 9 bases between. Per germline, CDR1 MGHDK and CDR2 SYGVNS. This CDR3 is 11 amino acids long.

The genes are TRBV12-3 or TRBV12-4 and TRBJ1-1, with D possibly being TRBD1 (5 bases). V was trimmed by 3 bases and J by 12 bases, leaving 17 bases between them. The CDR3 loop spans 13 amino acids. The CDR3 sequence is CASSLGRGQPSFF. The CDR3 DNA sequence: TGTGCCAGCAGTTTGGGGAGGGGCCAGCCCTCTTTCTTT.

This clonotype was seen only a few times. The chain employs TRBV2 and TRBJ2-1, with D possibly TRBD1 on 6 matching bases. Trimming pared 7 bases from V and 7 bases from J, leaving 14 bases between. The CDR3 loop spans 13 amino acids. The germline gives CDR1 SNHLY, CDR2 FYNNEI. This chain's CDR3 is CASNRQGSNEQFF. CDR3 coding DNA: TGTGCCAGCAATCGGCAGGGGAGTAATGAGCAGTTCTTC.

In regard to this clonotype: Here the CDR3 omits its conserved ending phenylalanine or tryptophan, so a read error is the likely source. This chain connects TRBV2 to TRBJ2-3; D gene uncertain. V lost 8 bases to trimming and J lost 0 bases, with 15 bases between them. Germline V gives CDR1 SNHLY, CDR2 FYNNEI. This CDR3 contains 15 residues. CDR3 amino acids: CASGSWRTSTDTQYI. Written as DNA, the CDR3 is TGTGCCAGCGGTTCTTGGCGGACCAGCACAGATACGCAGTATATT.

The chain couples TRBV15 to TRBJ1-4; D might be TRBD1 (6 bases). Germline CDR1 reads LNHNV; CDR2 reads YYDKDF (reference sequence). The CDR3 is 15 residues long. The V and J ends lost 0 bases and 5 bases respectively, with 10 bases between them. The CDR3 sequence: CATSRDSGQNEKLFF. CDR3 sequence (DNA): TGTGCCACCAGCAGAGATTCAGGACAGAATGAAAAACTGTTTTTT.

This clonotype has more than one count but fewer than ten. The chain has TRBV28 and TRBJ1-2; unclear D gene. CDR3 size: 13 residues. V was shortened by 3 bases and J by 4 bases, with 9 bases between the two germline ends. CDR1 and CDR2 (germline): MDHEN, SYDVKM. The CDR3 reads CASSFKIVYGYTF. CDR3 in DNA: TGTGCCAGCAGTTTTAAGATCGTCTATGGCTACACCTTC.

There are a few counts of this clonotype. This chain joins TRBV12-3 or TRBV12-4 and TRBJ2-1; TRBD1 or TRBD2 may be the D gene (6 bases each). The CDR3 has 14 residues. Trimming took 4 bases from V and 9 from J, leaving 16 bases between them. CDR3 DNA: TGTGCCAGCAGTTCAAGGGGGGCGTGGGGTGAGCAGTTCTTC. This sequence encodes CASSSRGAWGEQFF.

This clonotype was counted at least ten times. The chain couples TRBV4-3 to TRBJ1-6, with D tentatively TRBD1 (6 bases). This CDR3 has 17 amino acids. Trimming shortened V by 4 bases and J by 9 bases, and 22 bases separated the two germline ends. Germline assignment: CDR1 LGHNA and CDR2 YSLEER. This chain's CDR3 is CASSPQGWDTLSSPLHF. The CDR3 DNA is TGCGCCAGCAGCCCCCAAGGGTGGGACACCTTGTCTTCACCCCTCCACTTT.

This clonotype appeared many times. The chain links TRBV7-2 to TRBJ1-2, with D unresolved. The CDR3 covers 16 residues. The V gene's germline CDR1 is SGHTA and CDR2 FQGNSA. V gave up 8 bases and J gave up 8 bases, with 27 bases separating them. The CDR3 sequence: CASSSFVPADLRGYTF. CDR3 DNA: TGTGCCAGCTCCAGTTTCGTACCCGCCGATTTACGGGGCTACACCTTC.

There are many counts of this clonotype. The chain joins TRBV7-2 to TRBJ2-7, with no clear D. V was shortened by 3 bases and J by 0 bases, with 9 bases between the two germline ends. CDR3 size: 14 residues. Germline loops: CDR1 SGHTA, CDR2 FQGNSA. DNA of the CDR3: TGTGCCAGCAGCTTCACGGGCTTCTCCTACGAGCAGTACTTC. This encodes CASSFTGFSYEQYF.

The J gene is TRBJ2-2, the V gene TRBV2; weak D call: TRBD1 (6 bases). Germline V CDR1 and CDR2: SNHLY, FYNNEI. The ends were cut back, 6 bases at V and 6 bases at J, with 17 bases in the middle. The CDR3 covers 15 residues. The CDR3 DNA reads TGTGCCAGCAGCCCGACAGGTCTCCCCCCCGGGGAGCTGTTTTTT. Protein product: CASSPTGLPPGELFF. Filled out from reference TRBV2 and TRBJ2-2, the complete variable domain reads EPEVTQTPSHQVTQMGQEVILRCVPISNHLYFYWYRQILGQKVEFLVSFYNNEISEKSEIFDDQFSVERPDGSNFTLKIRSTKLEDSAMYFCASSPTGLPPGELFFGEGSRLTVL.

This clonotype was seen many times. This chain uses TRBV6-2 or TRBV6-3 with TRBJ2-7, with a tentative D call TRBD2 (6 bases). The germline V and J ends were trimmed by 8 bases and 12 bases, with 17 bases remaining between them. CDR1 and CDR2 (germline): MNHEY, SVGEGT. The CDR3 consists of 11 residues. CDR3 region: CASLGTLVLYF. The CDR3 region has the DNA TGTGCCAGCCTGGGGACTCTTGTGTTGTACTTC.

This chain connects TRBV6-1 to TRBJ2-1, with 7 bases lining up with TRBD1. Germline trimming cut 5 bases from V and 4 bases from J; bases unmatched to any gene: 8. This CDR3 contains 15 residues. The germline CDR1 and CDR2 sequences are MNHNS and SASEGT. CDR3 in DNA: TGTGCCAGCAGTCCCCTAGGACAGGTGTACAATGAGCAGTTCTTC. As protein: CASSPLGQVYNEQFF.

This clonotype was picked up a small number of times. The chain recombines TRBV5-6 with TRBJ1-4; the D gene is possibly TRBD1 (6 bases). V was shortened by 4 bases and J by 0 bases, with 10 bases between the two germline ends. This CDR3 spans 15 amino acids. The germline gives CDR1 SGHDT, CDR2 YYEEEE. This CDR3 reads CASSPTGSTNEKLFF. CDR3 nucleotides: TGTGCCAGCAGCCCGACAGGTTCAACTAATGAAAAACTGTTTTTT.

This clonotype was observed a handful of times. The gene calls are TRBV7-2 and TRBJ1-6; tentative D call: TRBD1 (6 bases). This CDR3 contains 20 residues. Per germline, CDR1 SGHTA and CDR2 FQGNSA. Trimming shortened V by 2 bases and J by 7 bases, and 27 bases separated the two germline ends. In nucleotides, the CDR3 is TGTGCCAGCAGCTTATGGGGCGTGGGGGCGCTATTGGTTAAGAATTCACCCCTCCACTTT. It yields the protein CASSLWGVGALLVKNSPLHF.

The chain is built from TRBV3-1 and TRBJ1-5; no clear D gene. The length of the CDR3 is 14 residues. Germline values: CDR1 LGHDT, CDR2 YNNKEL (reference sequence). Trimming shortened V by 4 bases and J by 0 bases, and 7 bases separated the two germline ends. The CDR3 reads CASSPSHSNQPQHF. CDR3 in DNA: TGTGCCAGCAGCCCCAGTCATAGCAATCAGCCCCAGCATTTT.

This clonotype has just a few counts. J is TRBJ2-1 and V is TRBV20-1; 9 positions match TRBD2. Germline-derived CDR1 and CDR2 are DFQATT and SNEGSKA (reference sequence). There are 16 residues in the CDR3. V shed 0 bases and J 10 bases; nucleotides not matched to a gene: 13. CDR3 protein: CSARDRLAARIWEQFF. Written as DNA, the CDR3 is TGCAGTGCTAGAGACCGACTAGCGGCTAGGATATGGGAGCAGTTCTTC.

The V and J genes are TRBV12-3 or TRBV12-4 and TRBJ1-2, with a weak D call TRBD1 (6 bases). This CDR3 is built from 14 residues. With 6 bases removed from V and 3 bases from J, the gap between germline ends came to 14 bases. DNA of the CDR3: TGTGCCAGCAGCCAGGGACACATTGACTATGGCTACACCTTC. This sequence encodes CASSQGHIDYGYTF.

A few counts support this clonotype. The rearrangement joins TRBV2 to TRBJ2-6; D is unclear. Trimming pared 0 bases from V and 0 bases from J, leaving 12 bases between. Germline CDR1 is SNHLY and CDR2 is FYNNEI. The CDR3 is made up of 18 amino acids. CDR3 nucleotide sequence: TGTGCCAGCAGTGAAGCGGCTGGGTTGGGCTCTGGGGCCAACGTCCTGACTTTC. This gives the protein CASSEAAGLGSGANVLTF.

This clonotype was counted only a few times. The chain joins TRBV7-2 to TRBJ1-1, with D perhaps matching TRBD1 (6 bases). V lost 2 bases to trimming and J lost 5 bases, with 15 bases between them. The CDR3 sequence is 15 residues long. Germline V gene lookup returns CDR1 SGHTA and CDR2 FQGNSA. CDR3 DNA sequence: TGTGCCAGCAGCTTACCGCGGGGGCGAATAACTGAAGCTTTCTTT. Translating it yields CASSLPRGRITEAFF.